This TCR beta chain was found in a study of Graves' ophthalmopathy and Graves' hyperthyroidism. From RNA, the CDR3 regions of TCR beta chains were amplified and sequenced. A first-round RT-PCR used HTBI primers, followed by a second-round multiplex PCR. MiXCR was run by TCRdb on the multiplex PCR reads, yielding one entry per CDR3 protein. The sample records around 520,000 distinct CDR3 sequences, about two fifths being singletons. This CDR3 has 13 residues. The V and J ends lost 10 bases and 3 bases, in that order; junction bases with no gene match: 6. The germline CDR1 and CDR2 sequences are SEHNR and FQNEAQ (reference sequence).

This chain links TRBV7-9 with TRBJ2-7; TRBD2 aligns across 10 bases. Sequencing used peripheral blood or thyroid tissue (not recorded which). This clonotype originated in an adult man with Graves' hyperthyroidism. The CDR3 DNA is TGTGCCACAACTAGCGGGGCTAACTACGAGCAGTACTTC. This sequence encodes CATTSGANYEQYF.